The 9 T cell receptor beta chains in this list originate from one sample, sequenced in a study of T cell clonality in common variable immunodeficiency. Sequenced by immunoSEQ multiplex PCR; TCRdb stores in-frame clones only, minus some. This repertoire holds some 32,000 clones, and none appear only once. Sample: peripheral blood mononuclear cells. These receptor sequences come from a person aged 18 to 75 in good health.

The sample holds many counts of this clone. The CDR3 end lies 3 residues beyond the end of the read and is filled in from the germline J gene. The chain combines TRBV2 with TRBJ2-5, with 9 positions matching TRBD1. Germline CDR1 SNHLY, CDR2 FYNNEI. This CDR3 has 14 amino acids. V was clipped by 8 bases and J by 5 bases; unmatched bases: 9. The DNA read from the CDR3 is TGTGCCAGCGGGACTACAGGGGGCTGGGAGACC. Protein sequence: CASGTTGGWET. Given in full, the CDR3 is CASGTTGGWETQYF.

This clone was found many times. The observed sequence ends 3 residues before the CDR3 terminus, with the missing tail filled in from the germline J gene. V usage is TRBV11-2 and J usage is TRBJ1-2, with 9 nucleotides matching TRBD1. The CDR3 length is 13 residues. Germline V gives CDR1 SGHAT, CDR2 FQNNGV. Trimming at V came to 5 bases and at J to 6 bases, leaving 4 bases not matched to a gene. CDR3 amino acids: CASSMGQGHGYTF. The DNA read from the CDR3 is TGTGCCAGCAGCATGGGACAGGGTCATGGC.

This clone was seen repeatedly, ten times or more. The read terminates 3 residues before the CDR3 end, so the remaining end is supplied by the germline J gene. The genes are TRBV10-1 and TRBJ2-2, with 8 nucleotides matching TRBD1. From germline, CDR1 is WNHNN and CDR2 SYGVQD (reference sequence). V trimming: 3 bases; J trimming: 3 bases; junction bases outside the gene matches: 3. This CDR3 is built from 15 residues. The CDR3 bases that were read are TGCGCCAGCAGTGAACGACAGGGGTACACCGGGGAG. Translated: CASSERQGYTGE. The whole CDR3 protein is CASSERQGYTGELFF.

This clone appeared many times. Relative to the germline gene, one junction end is altered; a read error may explain this. Read data end 3 residues before the CDR3 end; the end is taken from the germline J gene. V is TRBV20-1 and J is TRBJ2-2; 9 bases agree with TRBD2. Germline CDR1 reads DFQATT; CDR2 reads SNEGSKA (reference sequence). The CDR3 runs to 13 residues. The CDR3 loop reads CSARVAGEGELFF. Incomplete CDR3 DNA: TGCAGTGCCAGAGTAGCGGGAGAGGGGGAG.

This clone has at least ten counts. The CDR3 spells CASQPRTGEYGYTF. CDR3 DNA (partial): TGTGCCAGTCAACCTCGGACAGGGGAATATGGC. V gene TRBV19 combines with J gene TRBJ1-2; TRBD1 matches at 9 bases. The sequence runs out 3 residues before the end of the CDR3; the remainder is reconstructed from the germline J gene. The germline V gene has CDR1 LNHDA and CDR2 SQIVND (reference sequence). The ends lost 8 bases at V and 5 bases at J; junction bases unmatched: 9. This CDR3 has 14 residues.

This clone was seen at least ten times. The read finishes 3 residues shy of the CDR3 end, and the germline J gene is used to complete it. The chain recombines TRBV19 with TRBJ2-5; 9 bases map to TRBD2. CDR1 and CDR2 from the germline V gene are LNHDA and SQIVND (reference sequence). The CDR3 is made up of 15 amino acids. J gave up 4 bases and V 3 bases, and 6 bases lay outside the gene matches. The CDR3 loop reads CASSMGGRALETQYF. The CDR3 bases that were read are TGTGCCAGTAGTATGGGCGGGAGGGCCTTAGAGACC.

This clone was detected ten times or more. The sequenced fragment ends 3 residues before the CDR3 boundary, so the rest is inferred from the germline J gene. The rearrangement links TRBV5-1 to TRBJ2-5; 8 bases are a match to TRBD1. J gave up 3 bases and V 4 bases, and 5 bases lay outside the gene matches. Germline V lookup: CDR1 SGHRS, CDR2 YFSETQ. The CDR3 is made up of 14 amino acids. The CDR3 bases that were read are TGCGCCAGCAGCCCAGGACAGGGTGAAGAGACC. Translating it yields CASSPGQGEET. The full CDR3 reads CASSPGQGEETQYF.

This clone came up many times. With the read ending 3 residues before the CDR3 end, the germline J gene is used to fill in that end. The gene calls are TRBV5-1 and TRBJ2-3, with D tentatively TRBD1 (6 bases). The CDR3 runs 15 residues. Germline V gives CDR1 SGHRS, CDR2 YFSETQ. Trimming removed 4 bases from V and 2 bases from J, with 14 bases in between. CDR3 amino acids: CASSPGERTTDTQYF. CDR3 bases read: TGCGCCAGCAGCCCAGGGGAGCGGACCACAGATACG.

In its sample, this clone was seen many times. The read finishes 3 residues shy of the CDR3 end, and the germline J gene is used to complete it. The chain recombines TRBV7-9 with TRBJ1-5, with a weak D call TRBD1 (5 bases). Looked up from germline, CDR1 is SEHNR and CDR2 is FQNEAQ (reference sequence). V lost 4 bases and J lost 3, with 10 bases in between. This CDR3 comprises 14 residues. The CDR3 region is CASSSMTVNQPQHF. The sequenced part of the CDR3 DNA is TGTGCCAGCAGCTCGATGACAGTCAATCAGCCC.